The rows below give T cell receptor beta chains drawn from one sample of a study of cytomegalovirus exposure and HLA in healthy donors. The assay was immunoSEQ multiplex PCR, and TCRdb's table has in-frame clones only and misses some. This sample carries over 200,000 clones, with around 0.95% going to the ten biggest clones. The sample was PBMCs. These TCRs come from a woman younger than 45 in good health and CMV-seropositive. CDR3s include the opening cysteine and the closing phenylalanine or tryptophan. D genes are given only for firm matches.

j_call v_call cdr3_length d_call cdr3_aa cdr3_nt
TRBJ1-5 TRBV7-8 14 TRBD1 CASSLDRGPQPQHF TGTGCCAGCAGCTTAGACAGGGGCCCGCAGCCCCAGCATTTT
TRBJ2-3 TRBV5-4 17 TRBD2 CASSFILAGGTTDTQYF TGTGCCAGCAGCTTTATACTAGCGGGGGGGACCACAGATACGCAGTATTTT
TRBJ1-6 TRBV10-3 13 TRBD1 CVISGQGNSPLHF TGTGTCATCAGTGGACAGGGTAATTCACCCCTCCACTTT
TRBJ2-7 TRBV2 13 TRBD2 CASKAGGVNEQYF TGTGCCAGCAAAGCGGGAGGCGTCAACGAGCAGTACTTC
TRBJ1-1 TRBV18 15 . CASSPSRLPNTEAFF TGTGCCAGCTCACCAAGTCGACTTCCAAATACTGAAGCTTTCTTT
TRBJ1-6 TRBV27 15 TRBD1 CASSRGTALNSPLHF TGTGCCAGCAGTCGAGGGACAGCCCTAAATTCACCCCTCCACTTT
TRBJ1-1 TRBV2 10 . CASSDRVAFF TGTGCCAGCAGTGACCGGGTAGCTTTCTTT
TRBJ1-5 TRBV27 15 . CASSLIVGSNQPQHF TGTGCCAGCAGTTTAATCGTGGGCAGCAACCAGCCCCAGCATTTT
TRBJ1-6 TRBV25-1 16 TRBD1 CASSQGGTGGLSPLHF TGTGCCAGCAGTCAGGGGGGAACCGGAGGGCTTTCACCCCTCCACTTT
TRBJ1-1 TRBV11-2 15 . CASSLDAGMNTEAFF TGTGCCAGCAGCTTAGATGCAGGGATGAACACTGAAGCTTTCTTT
TRBJ1-4 TRBV27 14 . CASSRPGVGEKLFF TGTGCCAGCAGCCGACCGGGGGTCGGTGAAAAACTGTTTTTT
TRBJ1-2 TRBV20-1 11 . CSAPVSRGYTF TGCAGTGCTCCAGTGTCGCGGGGCTACACCTTC
TRBJ2-2 TRBV9 19 TRBD2 CASSPRVGLAGVITGELFF TGTGCCAGCAGCCCGAGAGTGGGACTAGCGGGAGTGATCACCGGGGAGCTGTTTTTT
TRBJ2-5 TRBV7-2 14 TRBD1 CASSRTGDLETQYF TGTGCCAGCAGCCGGACAGGGGATTTGGAGACCCAGTACTTC
TRBJ2-6 TRBV27 15 . CASSSQSSGANVLTF TGTGCCAGCAGTTCCCAGTCCTCTGGGGCCAACGTCCTGACTTTC
TRBJ1-3 TRBV5-6 13 . CASSLARGNTIYF TGTGCCAGCAGCTTGGCGAGGGGAAACACCATATATTTT
TRBJ2-2 TRBV10-3 13 . CAIGQGFDGELFF TGTGCCATCGGCCAGGGTTTTGACGGGGAGCTGTTTTTT
TRBJ2-4 TRBV5-4 15 TRBD2 CASSFGLADKNIQYF TGTGCCAGCAGCTTCGGACTAGCGGACAAAAACATTCAGTACTTC
TRBJ1-2 TRBV19 14 . CASSAVSAGTGYTF TGTGCCAGTAGTGCGGTCTCCGCGGGGACTGGCTACACCTTC
TRBJ2-7 TRBV27 13 . CASSLGISYEQYF TGTGCCAGCAGTTTGGGCATCTCCTACGAGCAGTACTTC
TRBJ2-7 TRBV6-6 13 TRBD2 CASIKAGAGEQYF TGTGCCAGCATCAAAGCGGGAGCTGGCGAGCAGTACTTC
TRBJ2-7 TRBV29-1 14 . CSVALQPPLGGQYF TGCAGCGTGGCTTTACAACCACCCCTCGGGGGGCAGTACTTC
TRBJ1-5 TRBV2 15 TRBD1 CASSLGQGAFQPQHF TGTGCCAGCAGTTTGGGACAGGGGGCTTTCCAGCCCCAGCATTTT
TRBJ2-7 TRBV15 14 TRBD2 CATSRISGSYEQYF TGTGCCACCAGCAGGATAAGCGGGAGCTACGAGCAGTACTTC
TRBJ2-7 TRBV7-8 16 . CASSPYQGTSSYEQYF TGTGCCAGCAGCCCATACCAAGGGACTTCGTCCTACGAGCAGTACTTC
TRBJ1-3 TRBV6-5 14 . CASRKRGSGNTIYF TGTGCCAGCAGGAAACGGGGCTCTGGAAACACCATATATTTT
TRBJ1-1 TRBV4-1 13 . CASSQARQTEAFF TGCGCCAGCAGCCAAGCAAGACAGACCGAAGCTTTCTTT
TRBJ2-1 TRBV12-5 12 TRBD2 CASGPGGLEQFF TGTGCTAGTGGCCCGGGGGGTCTAGAGCAGTTCTTC
TRBJ1-4 TRBV4-3 15 TRBD1 CASSQLTGAAEKLFF TGCGCCAGCAGCCAACTGACAGGGGCGGCTGAAAAACTGTTTTTT
TRBJ2-7 TRBV7-2 11 . CASSSQYEQYF TGTGCCAGCAGCTCACAGTACGAGCAGTACTTC
TRBJ2-7 TRBV30 12 . CAWRKRAYEQYF TGTGCCTGGAGGAAGAGGGCCTACGAGCAGTACTTC
TRBJ2-7 TRBV18 14 . CASSPPTRSNEQYF TGTGCCAGCTCACCACCAACGCGATCCAACGAGCAGTACTTC
TRBJ2-7 TRBV28 15 . CASSLSAGRSYEQYF TGTGCCAGCAGTTTATCGGCGGGCCGTTCCTACGAGCAGTACTTC
TRBJ1-1 TRBV27 13 TRBD1 CASSLTGGTEAFF TGTGCCAGCAGCCTGACAGGGGGTACTGAAGCTTTCTTT
TRBJ2-2 TRBV2 15 TRBD2 CASSTAGAAAGELFF TGTGCCAGCAGCACAGCGGGAGCGGCCGCCGGGGAGCTGTTTTTT
TRBJ1-2 TRBV6-6 14 . CASSKQGENYGYTF TGTGCCAGCAGTAAACAGGGTGAGAACTATGGCTACACCTTC
TRBJ2-2 TRBV7-6 18 TRBD2 CASSLEPLAGVVTGELFF TGTGCCAGCAGCTTAGAGCCCTTAGCGGGAGTAGTTACCGGGGAGCTGTTTTTT